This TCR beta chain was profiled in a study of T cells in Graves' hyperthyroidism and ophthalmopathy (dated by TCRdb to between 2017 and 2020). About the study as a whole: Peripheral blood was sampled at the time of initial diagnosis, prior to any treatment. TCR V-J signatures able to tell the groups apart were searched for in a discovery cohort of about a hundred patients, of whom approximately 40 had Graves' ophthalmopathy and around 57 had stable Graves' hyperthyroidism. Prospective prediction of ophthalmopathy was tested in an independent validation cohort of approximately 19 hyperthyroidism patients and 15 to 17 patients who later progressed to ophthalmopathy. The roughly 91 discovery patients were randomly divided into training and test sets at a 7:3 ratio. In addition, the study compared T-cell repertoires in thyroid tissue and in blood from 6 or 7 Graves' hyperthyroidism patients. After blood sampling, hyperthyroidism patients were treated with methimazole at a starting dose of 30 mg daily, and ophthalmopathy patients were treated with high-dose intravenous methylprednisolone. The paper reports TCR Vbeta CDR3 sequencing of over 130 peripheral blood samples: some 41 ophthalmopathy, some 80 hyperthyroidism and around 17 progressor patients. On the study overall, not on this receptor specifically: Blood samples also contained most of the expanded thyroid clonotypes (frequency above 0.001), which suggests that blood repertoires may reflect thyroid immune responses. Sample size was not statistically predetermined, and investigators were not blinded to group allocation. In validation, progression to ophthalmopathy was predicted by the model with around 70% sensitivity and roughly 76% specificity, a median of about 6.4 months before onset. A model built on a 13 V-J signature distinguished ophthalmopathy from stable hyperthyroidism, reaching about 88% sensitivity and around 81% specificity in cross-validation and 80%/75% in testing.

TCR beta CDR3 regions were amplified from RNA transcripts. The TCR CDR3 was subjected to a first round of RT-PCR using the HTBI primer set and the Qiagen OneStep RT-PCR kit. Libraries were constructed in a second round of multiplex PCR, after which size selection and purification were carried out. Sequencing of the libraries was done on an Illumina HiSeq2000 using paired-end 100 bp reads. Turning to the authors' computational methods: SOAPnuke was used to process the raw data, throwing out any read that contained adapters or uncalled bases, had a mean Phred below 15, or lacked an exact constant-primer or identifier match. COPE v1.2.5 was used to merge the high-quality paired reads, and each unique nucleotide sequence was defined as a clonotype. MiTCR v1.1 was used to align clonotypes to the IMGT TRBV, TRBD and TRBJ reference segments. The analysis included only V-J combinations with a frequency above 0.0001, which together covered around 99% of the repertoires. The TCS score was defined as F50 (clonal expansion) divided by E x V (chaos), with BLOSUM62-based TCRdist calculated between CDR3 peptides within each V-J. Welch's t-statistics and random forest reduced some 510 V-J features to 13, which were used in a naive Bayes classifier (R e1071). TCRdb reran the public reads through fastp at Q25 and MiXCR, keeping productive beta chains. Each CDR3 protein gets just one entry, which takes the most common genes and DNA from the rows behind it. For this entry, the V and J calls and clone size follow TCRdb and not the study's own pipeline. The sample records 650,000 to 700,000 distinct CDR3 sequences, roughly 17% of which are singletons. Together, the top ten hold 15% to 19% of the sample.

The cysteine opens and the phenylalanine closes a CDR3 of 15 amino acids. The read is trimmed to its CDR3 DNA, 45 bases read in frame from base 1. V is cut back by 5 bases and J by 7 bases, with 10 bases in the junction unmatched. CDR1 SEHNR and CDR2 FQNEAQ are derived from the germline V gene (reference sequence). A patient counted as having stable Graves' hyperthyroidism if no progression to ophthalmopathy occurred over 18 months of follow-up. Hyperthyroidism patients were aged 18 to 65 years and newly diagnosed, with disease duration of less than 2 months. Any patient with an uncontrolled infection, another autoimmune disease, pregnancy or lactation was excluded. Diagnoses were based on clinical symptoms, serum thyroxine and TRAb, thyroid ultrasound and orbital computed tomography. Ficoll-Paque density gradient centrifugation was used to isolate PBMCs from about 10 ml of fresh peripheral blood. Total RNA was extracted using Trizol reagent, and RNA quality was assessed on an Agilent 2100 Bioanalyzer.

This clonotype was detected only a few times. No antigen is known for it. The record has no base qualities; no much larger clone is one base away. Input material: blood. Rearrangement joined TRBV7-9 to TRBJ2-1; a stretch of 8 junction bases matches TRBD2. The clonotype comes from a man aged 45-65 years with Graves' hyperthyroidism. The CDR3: CASSPLTGGGNEQFF. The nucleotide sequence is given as TGTGCCAGCAGCCCTCTCACGGGGGGGGGTAATGAGCAGTTCTTC.